Listed below are T cell receptor beta chains from one sample, sequenced in a study of beta chain features in type 1 diabetes. The data were produced by immunoSEQ multiplex PCR, yet TCRdb's version contains in-frame clones alone and is incomplete. Of 310,000 or so clones detected, approximately 8% appear once; the ten largest clones hold approximately 0.44%. Sequenced sample: central memory CD4+ T cells from blood. These receptor sequences come from a woman aged 18-30 years in good health. CDR3s include the opening cysteine and the closing phenylalanine or tryptophan. D genes are given only for firm matches. The size field is filled for only some rows; it gives once, few, many or a size class.

clone_size,d_call,v_call,j_call,cdr3_aa,cdr3_nt
few,NA,TRBV18,TRBJ2-1,CASSTNNEQFF,TGTGCCAGCTCAACAAACAATGAGCAGTTCTTC
few,NA,TRBV5-1,TRBJ2-5,CASSPSGGVETQYF,TGCGCCAGCAGCCCCTCGGGGGGCGTGGAGACCCAGTACTTC
NA,NA,TRBV27,TRBJ1-4,CASSPSASLNEKLFF,TGTGCCAGCAGTCCTTCGGCTAGCCTTAATGAAAAACTGTTTTTT
NA,NA,TRBV6-1,TRBJ1-2,CASSEWEGYGYTF,TGTGCCAGCAGTGAATGGGAGGGGTATGGCTACACCTTC
few,NA,TRBV10-3,TRBJ2-7,CASSSSSYEQYF,TGTGCCAGCAGCTCGAGCTCCTACGAGCAGTACTTC
NA,NA,TRBV6-6,TRBJ1-2,CASSFPGEGYTF,TGTGCCAGCAGTTTTCCAGGGGAAGGCTACACCTTC
NA,NA,TRBV6-5,TRBJ2-7,CASSRQGQTYEQYF,TGTGCCAGCAGCCGACAAGGACAGACCTACGAGCAGTACTTC
NA,NA,TRBV15,TRBJ2-7,CATSTPDFEGDEQYF,TGTGCCACCAGCACCCCGGACTTCGAAGGCGACGAGCAGTACTTC
NA,NA,TRBV6-1,TRBJ1-1,CASSNWGAGNTEAFF,TGTGCCAGCAGCAACTGGGGGGCCGGGAACACTGAAGCTTTCTTT
NA,NA,TRBV7-2,TRBJ2-3,CASSLLPGTDTQYF,TGTGCCAGCAGCCTACTCCCGGGGACAGATACGCAGTATTTT
many,TRBD2,TRBV28,TRBJ2-7,CASTPAGGSYEQYF,TGTGCCAGCACCCCAGCGGGAGGCTCCTACGAGCAGTACTTC
few,NA,TRBV7-3,TRBJ1-3,CASSPTGRPGNTIYF,TGTGCCAGCAGCCCAACAGGCCGCCCTGGAAACACCATATATTTT
many,TRBD1,TRBV28,TRBJ2-3,CASILQGGADTQYF,TGTGCCAGCATCTTACAGGGGGGCGCAGATACGCAGTATTTT
NA,TRBD2,TRBV9,TRBJ2-5,CASSVGGTIVQETQYF,TGTGCCAGCAGCGTAGGAGGGACTATAGTACAAGAGACCCAGTACTTC
NA,NA,TRBV7-2,TRBJ2-1,CASSLSGTTNEQFF,TGTGCCAGCAGCTTATCCGGGACCACCAATGAGCAGTTCTTC
many,TRBD1,TRBV7-9,TRBJ2-4,CASSSGQAPLNIQYF,TGTGCCAGCAGCTCGGGACAGGCGCCACTAAACATTCAGTACTTC
few,NA,TRBV15,TRBJ2-1,CATSRDYTSSYNEQFF,TGTGCCACCAGCAGAGATTACACGAGCTCCTACAATGAGCAGTTCTTC
few,NA,TRBV11-2,TRBJ2-1,CASSLEGPLGVDEQFF,TGTGCCAGCAGCTTAGAGGGGCCACTAGGAGTGGATGAGCAGTTCTTC
NA,NA,TRBV6-6,TRBJ2-3,CAISESNGQNTQYF,TGTGCCATCAGTGAGTCGAACGGCCAGAATACGCAGTATTTT
NA,NA,TRBV11-2,TRBJ2-5,CASSLDLHGETQYF,TGTGCCAGCAGCTTAGATCTGCACGGAGAGACCCAGTACTTC
few,TRBD2,TRBV7-2,TRBJ2-3,CASSFVLAVTDTQYF,TGTGCCAGCAGCTTTGTCCTAGCGGTTACAGATACGCAGTATTTT
few,NA,TRBV7-2,TRBJ1-1,CASSMPGGQRAFF,TGTGCCAGCAGCATGCCGGGGGGACAAAGAGCTTTCTTT
few,TRBD1,TRBV5-4,TRBJ2-7,CASSPGGRTNYEQYF,TGTGCCAGCAGCCCAGGGGGCAGGACTAACTACGAGCAGTACTTC
many,NA,TRBV25-1,TRBJ2-3,CASSDSGPDTQYF,TGTGCCAGCAGTGACTCGGGTCCAGATACGCAGTATTTT